These 25 T cell receptor beta chains came from one sample sequenced in a study of vaccination and CD4 T cells after COVID-19. Described treatment: approximately nine-day PBMC culture with coronavirus spike peptide pools or control peptides (ViraFEST assay). What these receptors recognize is not known. The Oncomine TCR Beta short-read assay sequenced DNA from cultured CD4+ T cells. Each CDR3 protein gets one entry after TCRdb re-called the PCR reads with MiXCR. The sample carries fewer than 15,000 distinct CDR3 sequences, 35% to 45% recorded once. The material sequenced was CD4+ T cells from blood, cultured in vitro, taken after SARS-CoV-2 vaccination. The receptor set was obtained from a human donor who had recovered from COVID-19.

The chain couples TRBV7-2 to TRBJ1-2; D is ambiguous. The CDR3 spans 12 residues. Germline V gene sequence: CDR1 SGHTA, CDR2 FQGNSA. Trimming shortened V by 5 bases and J by 4 bases, and 8 bases separated the two germline ends. The CDR3 loop reads CASSRIGYGYTF. DNA for the CDR3: TGTGCCAGCAGCCGAATAGGCTATGGCTACACCTTC.

V is TRBV20-1 and J is TRBJ1-5; 7 nucleotides line up with TRBD1. Losses at the gene ends were 5 bases for V and 3 bases for J; bases not matched to a gene: 13. The CDR3 has 16 residues. Germline values: CDR1 DFQATT, CDR2 SNEGSKA (reference sequence). Written as DNA, the CDR3 is TGCAGTGCTGCCACCGGGACAGCCATATTCAATCAGCCCCAGCATTTT. It yields the protein CSAATGTAIFNQPQHF.

About this clonotype: At one of its ends the junction is not consistent with the germline gene, which may arise from a read error. V gene TRBV20-1 combines with J gene TRBJ2-7, with D possibly matching TRBD1 (5 bases). Looked up from germline, CDR1 is DFQATT and CDR2 is SNEGSKA (reference sequence). CDR3 length equals 13 residues. CDR3 amino acids: CSGRRAGLHEQYF. In nucleotides, the CDR3 is TGCAGTGGTAGAAGGGCAGGGTTACACGAGCAGTACTTC.

This chain connects TRBV6-1 to TRBJ1-2; 8 bases are shared with TRBD1. Germline CDR1 is MNHNS and CDR2 is SASEGT. The CDR3 contains 15 residues. V shed 1 base, J shed 4 bases, and the junction held 5 bases outside the gene matches. The CDR3 nucleotides read TGTGCCAGCAGTGAAGGGCCAGGGGGCATCTATGGCTACACCTTC. This sequence encodes CASSEGPGGIYGYTF.

The chain has TRBV28 and TRBJ1-5; D possibly corresponds to TRBD1 (5 bases). The germline V gene encodes CDR1 MDHEN and CDR2 SYDVKM. The CDR3 runs 17 residues. Trimming removed 3 bases from V and 5 bases from J, with 20 bases in between. CDR3 loop: CASSFFQSQRGYQPQHF. Written as DNA, the CDR3 is TGTGCCAGCAGTTTTTTTCAATCTCAGAGGGGCTATCAGCCCCAGCATTTT.

This rearrangement joins TRBV5-6 to TRBJ1-2; D ambiguous. There are 15 residues in the CDR3. The germline V and J ends were trimmed by 0 bases and 1 base, with 10 bases remaining between them. Per germline, CDR1 SGHDT and CDR2 YYEEEE. Here the CDR3 reads CASSLALRVNYGYTF. CDR3 sequence (DNA): TGTGCCAGCAGCTTGGCCCTGCGGGTTAACTATGGCTACACCTTC. Together with reference TRBV5-6 and TRBJ1-2, the CDR3 gives the full variable domain: DAGVTQSPTHLIKTRGQQVTLRCSPKSGHDTVSWYQQALGQGPQFIFQYYEEEERQRGNFPDRFSGHQFPNYSSELNVNALLLGDSALYLCASSLALRVNYGYTFGSGTRLTVV.

This clonotype showed up just a few times. This chain links TRBV29-1 with TRBJ1-1, with D unclear. V was shortened by 6 bases and J by 1 base, with 15 bases between the two germline ends. Per the germline V gene, CDR1 is SQVTM and CDR2 is ANQGSEA. The CDR3 runs 14 residues. In nucleotides, the CDR3 is TGCAGCGTCCGGGGATTTTCCACGAACACTGAAGCTTTCTTT. Its protein product is CSVRGFSTNTEAFF.

The chain combines TRBV19 with TRBJ1-5, with 9 positions matching TRBD1. The CDR3 runs to 13 residues. J was trimmed by 4 bases and V by 8 bases; bases with no gene match: 3. Germline CDR1 and CDR2: LNHDA and SQIVND (reference sequence). CDR3 residues: CASGTGLNQPQHF. In DNA form, the CDR3 reads TGTGCCAGTGGGACAGGGCTGAATCAGCCCCAGCATTTT.

This clonotype was observed a handful of times. The CDR3 DNA reads as TGCAGTGCTAGGAGGCAGAAAGAGACCCAGTACTTC. It specifies CSARRQKETQYF. The genes are TRBV20-1 and TRBJ2-5, with D unresolved. This CDR3 contains 12 residues. Germline V gene data show CDR1 as DFQATT and CDR2 as SNEGSKA (reference sequence). V lost 3 bases and J lost 3, with 8 bases in between.

This chain links TRBV11-3 with TRBJ1-1, with 9 bases lining up with TRBD1. Germline CDR1 is SGHNT and CDR2 is YENEEA. The junction had 10 bases not matched to a gene; V was cut back by 6 bases and J by 5 bases. CDR3 length: 15 amino acids. CDR3 bases: TGTGCCAGCAGTCCGGGACAGGGAGGGTTTACTGAAGCTTTCTTT. This sequence encodes CASSPGQGGFTEAFF.

This clonotype rates as medium-sized. In DNA form, the CDR3 reads TGTGCCAGCAGTTTATCGGGGGCAGCGGGAGGGGTCTACGAGCAGTACTTC. Its translation: CASSLSGAAGGVYEQYF. This chain links TRBV27 with TRBJ2-7; 10 bases are shared with TRBD2. With V trimmed by 0 bases and J by 3 bases, 8 bases remained unmatched. The CDR3 has 17 amino acids. The germline V gene encodes CDR1 MNHEY and CDR2 SMNVEV (reference sequence).

The rearrangement joins TRBV20-1 to TRBJ2-5; 10 bases map to TRBD2. Germline V gene data show CDR1 as DFQATT and CDR2 as SNEGSKA (reference sequence). CDR3 size: 13 residues. V lost 6 bases, J lost 1 base, and 2 bases stayed unmatched. The CDR3, as DNA: TGCAGTGCGCGGACTAGCGGCCAAGAGACCCAGTACTTC. It encodes CSARTSGQETQYF.

CDR3: CASSLGQSLYF. In nucleotides, the CDR3 is TGTGCCAGCAGCTTGGGACAGTCCTTGTACTTC. The rearrangement uses TRBV7-9 and TRBJ2-5, with 7 bases fitting TRBD1. The junction had 5 bases not matched to a gene; V was cut back by 3 bases and J by 13 bases. The CDR3 covers 11 residues. Looked up from germline, CDR1 is SEHNR and CDR2 is FQNEAQ (reference sequence).

This clonotype was counted only a few times. This chain connects TRBV7-9 to TRBJ2-7, with TRBD1 matching 9 bases. Trimming cost V 4 bases and J 2 bases; bases outside gene matches: 3. Germline CDR1 reads SEHNR; CDR2 reads FQNEAQ (reference sequence). The CDR3 spans 14 residues. DNA for the CDR3: TGTGCCAGCAGCTCCGGGACAGGGACCTACGAGCAGTACTTC. Its translation: CASSSGTGTYEQYF.

This sequence joins TRBV10-3 and TRBJ2-6, with 11 bases identical to TRBD2. Germline trimming cut 5 bases from V and 0 bases from J; bases unmatched to any gene: 0. CDR1 is ENHRY, CDR2 SYGVKD, per germline. There are 16 residues in the CDR3. CDR3 bases: TGTGCCATCAGTACTAGCGGGGGCTCTGGGGCCAACGTCCTGACTTTC. Its protein product is CAISTSGGSGANVLTF.

This clonotype occurred a few times. This sequence joins TRBV7-9 and TRBJ1-1, with 7 bases identical to TRBD1. V was pared by 8 bases and J by 0 bases, with 3 bases of the junction left unmatched. Germline CDR1 is SEHNR and CDR2 is FQNEAQ (reference sequence). The CDR3 runs 13 residues. CDR3 in amino acids: CASEDRLNTEAFF. For the CDR3, the DNA is TGTGCCAGCGAGGACAGGCTGAACACTGAAGCTTTCTTT.

The chain recombines TRBV11-3 with TRBJ2-7; TRBD2 is a possible D gene (7 bases). The CDR3 totals 14 residues. Trimming pared 5 bases from V and 6 bases from J, leaving 17 bases between. CDR1 and CDR2 (germline): SGHNT, YENEEA. The chain's CDR3 is CASSLVRGGGEQYF. The CDR3 DNA reads TGTGCCAGCAGCCTCGTCCGGGGAGGGGGCGAGCAGTACTTC.

The V call is TRBV28, the J call TRBJ2-7; D may correspond to TRBD1 or TRBD2 (5 bases each). Between the trimmed V and J ends, which lost 8 bases and 2 bases, there was a span of 16 bases. The CDR3 contains 14 residues. Per the germline V gene, CDR1 is MDHEN and CDR2 is SYDVKM. CDR3 nucleotide sequence: TGTGCCAGCGGGGATGGGGGACGGCCCTACGAGCAGTACTTC. It codes for CASGDGGRPYEQYF. Supplemented by reference TRBV28 and TRBJ2-7, the full variable domain reads DVKVTQSSRYLVKRTGEKVFLECVQDMDHENMFWYRQDPGLGLRLIYFSYDVKMKEKGDIPEGYSVSREKKERFSLILESASTNQTSMYLCASGDGGRPYEQYFGPGTRLTVT.

This clonotype has just a few counts. The chain employs TRBV6-1 and TRBJ2-4; D is possibly TRBD2 (6 bases). The V end was cut by 4 bases, the J end by 2 bases, with 9 bases between. CDR3 length equals 14 residues. Per germline, CDR1 MNHNS and CDR2 SASEGT. The CDR3 bases are TGTGCCAGCAGTGTGCGGGATCCCAAAAACATTCAGTACTTC. This gives the protein CASSVRDPKNIQYF.

V gene TRBV6-5 combines with J gene TRBJ2-2; D gene ambiguous. Germline assignment: CDR1 MNHEY and CDR2 SVGAGI. V was cut by 6 bases and J by 6 bases, with 14 bases left in between. This CDR3 spans 14 amino acids. Written as DNA, the CDR3 is TGTGCCAGCAGCTACGGGCAGATTCCCGGGGAGCTGTTTTTT. Protein: CASSYGQIPGELFF.

V and J are TRBV6-5 and TRBJ1-2; tentative D call: TRBD1 (5 bases). The CDR3 covers 16 residues. CDR1 and CDR2 (germline): MNHEY, SVGAGI. Trimming pared 0 bases from V and 1 base from J, leaving 12 bases between. DNA for the CDR3: TGTGCCAGCAGTTACTCTGGGGCCCCAATTAACTATGGCTACACCTTC. It translates to CASSYSGAPINYGYTF.

The sample holds a few counts of this clonotype. J is TRBJ1-2 and V is TRBV6-2 or TRBV6-3, with D possibly matching TRBD1 (5 bases). Looked up from germline, CDR1 is MNHEY and CDR2 is SVGEGT. The CDR3 consists of 12 residues. The ends were cut back, 7 bases at V and 8 bases at J, with 14 bases in the middle. The DNA of the CDR3 is TGTGCCAGCAACAGCAGGGCGTACGGCTACACCTTC. Protein sequence: CASNSRAYGYTF.

This clonotype was observed a handful of times. This rearrangement joins TRBV6-1 to TRBJ1-6, with TRBD1 identical over 9 bases. The CDR3 runs 13 residues. V lost 10 bases to trimming and J lost 7 bases; unmatched junction nucleotides: 5. The germline gives CDR1 MNHNS, CDR2 SASEGT. CDR3 in amino acids: CATMDRGNSPLHF. Written as DNA, the CDR3 is TGTGCCACGATGGACAGGGGAAATTCACCCCTCCACTTT.

As DNA, the CDR3 is TGTGCCAGCAGCGAGAGGCCGGAAGGGACCAATGAGCAGTTCTTC. Its protein is CASSERPEGTNEQFF. The rearrangement joins TRBV7-8 to TRBJ2-1; D is tentatively TRBD1 or TRBD2 (5 bases each). The CDR3 loop spans 15 amino acids. Germline CDR1 is SGHVS and CDR2 is FQNEAQ. Trimming took 5 bases from V and 6 from J, leaving 17 bases between them.

J is TRBJ1-2 and V is TRBV25-1, with a weak D call TRBD1 (6 bases). V lost 2 bases and J 4 bases, leaving 14 bases between the germline ends. Germline V lookup: CDR1 MGHDK, CDR2 SYGVNS. The CDR3 runs to 15 residues. In DNA form, the CDR3 reads TGTGCCAGCAGTGAAGGGCAGGGGCCTATCTATGGCTACACCTTC. Amino acids: CASSEGQGPIYGYTF.